The text below deals with one T cell receptor beta chain. The antigen remains unidentified. Other DNA sequences of this sample code for an identical CDR3. The data stem from a study of cytotoxic CD8 clonotypes in ibrutinib-treated CLL. Study-level background: Averaging across samples gave around 260,000 productive templates and roughly 90,000 productive rearrangements. The study's findings and limits: A difference in sampling times existed between sustained-remission and progressing patients. The study found public clonotypes uncommon, contracting or stable on treatment.

Generated by immunoSEQ multiplex PCR, the TCRdb table keeps only in-frame clones and is missing some. This sample has roughly 160,000 clones, with about 80% found just once. The CDR3 is 15 residues long. The germline gives CDR1 SGDLS, CDR2 YYNGEE. V lost 5 bases, J lost 1 base, and 6 bases stayed unmatched. The clonotype comes from a human donor with chronic lymphocytic leukemia. The rearrangement links TRBV9 to TRBJ1-5, with TRBD1 matching 7 bases. The sequencing here drew on PBMCs, taken after 24 months of ibrutinib treatment. CDR3 region: CASSPGQKSNQPQHF. CDR3 bases: TGTGCCAGCAGTCCGGGACAGAAAAGCAATCAGCCCCAGCATTTT.